These T cell receptor beta chains were read from a single sample in a study of glioma-infiltrating T cells. TCRdb ran MiXCR on the multiplex PCR reads and lists one entry per CDR3 protein. This sample carries about 180,000 distinct CDR3 sequences, roughly two fifths of them seen once, and the ten largest clones take roughly 5.2%. The material sequenced was glioma tissue, nonneoplastic brain tissue, or PBMCs (not recorded which). The receptor set was obtained from a human donor with low-grade glioma or glioblastoma, undergoing nonglioma brain surgery, or in good health (not recorded which). Both conserved end residues are part of each CDR3.

v_call,j_call,cdr3_aa
TRBV6-1,TRBJ2-3,CASTLNGASRTDTQYF
TRBV29-1,TRBJ1-1,CSVVKDWNTEAFF
TRBV20-1,TRBJ2-2,CSAEMDRANTGELFF
TRBV2,TRBJ2-3,CASSEETSSTDTQYF
TRBV18,TRBJ2-1,CASSPGLENEQFF
TRBV6-1,TRBJ2-5,CASSPTSAPKETQYF
TRBV5-4,TRBJ1-1,CASRWDIADTEAFF
TRBV12-3/TRBV12-4,TRBJ1-5,CASSFGGLSSNQPQHF
TRBV7-2,TRBJ2-1,CASRTGQGISNEQFF
TRBV6-1,TRBJ2-7,CAISQAGGPYQQYF
TRBV7-2,TRBJ2-3,CASSFFGAGDRTDTQYF
TRBV29-1,TRBJ1-1,CSVAKGGPNTEAFF
TRBV6-1,TRBJ1-1,CASRRETGRSTEAFF